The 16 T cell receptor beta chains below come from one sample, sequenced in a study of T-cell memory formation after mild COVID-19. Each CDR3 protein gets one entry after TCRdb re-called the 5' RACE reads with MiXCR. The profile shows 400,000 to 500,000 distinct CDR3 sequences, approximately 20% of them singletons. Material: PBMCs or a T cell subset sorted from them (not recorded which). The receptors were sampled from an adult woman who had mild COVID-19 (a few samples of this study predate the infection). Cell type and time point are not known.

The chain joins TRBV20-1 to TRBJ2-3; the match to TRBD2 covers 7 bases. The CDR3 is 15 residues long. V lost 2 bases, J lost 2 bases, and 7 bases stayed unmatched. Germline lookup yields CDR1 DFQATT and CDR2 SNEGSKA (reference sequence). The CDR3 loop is CSARSAGPATDTQYF. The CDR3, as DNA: TGCAGTGCTAGATCAGCGGGGCCCGCCACAGATACGCAGTATTTT.

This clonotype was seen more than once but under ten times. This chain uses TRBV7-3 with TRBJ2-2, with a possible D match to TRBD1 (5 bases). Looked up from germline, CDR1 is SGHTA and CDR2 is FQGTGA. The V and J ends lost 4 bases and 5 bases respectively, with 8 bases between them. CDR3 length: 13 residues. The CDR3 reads CASSWGLTGELFF. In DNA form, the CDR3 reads TGTGCCAGCAGCTGGGGCCTGACCGGGGAGCTGTTTTTT.

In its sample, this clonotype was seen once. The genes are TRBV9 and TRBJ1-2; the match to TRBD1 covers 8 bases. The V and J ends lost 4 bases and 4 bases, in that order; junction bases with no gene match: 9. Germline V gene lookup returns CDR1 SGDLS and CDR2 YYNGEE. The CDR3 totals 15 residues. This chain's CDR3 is CASSNGQGVPYGYTF. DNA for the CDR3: TGTGCCAGCAGCAATGGACAGGGTGTACCCTATGGCTACACCTTC.

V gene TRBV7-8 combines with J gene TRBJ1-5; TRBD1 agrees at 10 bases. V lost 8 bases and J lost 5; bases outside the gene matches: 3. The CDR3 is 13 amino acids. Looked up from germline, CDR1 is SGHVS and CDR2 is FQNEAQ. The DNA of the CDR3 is TGTGCCAGCGGACAGGGGGACGATCAGCCCCAGCATTTT. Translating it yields CASGQGDDQPQHF.

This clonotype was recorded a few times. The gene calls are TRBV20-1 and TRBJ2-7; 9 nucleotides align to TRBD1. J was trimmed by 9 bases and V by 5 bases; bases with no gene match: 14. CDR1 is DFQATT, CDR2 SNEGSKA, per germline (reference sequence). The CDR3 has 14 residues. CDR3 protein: CSAPAGTGLLGQYF. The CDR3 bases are TGCAGTGCTCCCGCCGGGACAGGGCTTTTAGGGCAGTACTTC.

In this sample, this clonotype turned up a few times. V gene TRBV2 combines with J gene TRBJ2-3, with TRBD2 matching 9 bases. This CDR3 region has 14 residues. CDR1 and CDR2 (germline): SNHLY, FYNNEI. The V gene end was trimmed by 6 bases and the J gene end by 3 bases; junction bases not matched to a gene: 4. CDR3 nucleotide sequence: TGTGCCAGCAGACCGGGACTAGCTACAGATACGCAGTATTTT. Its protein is CASRPGLATDTQYF.

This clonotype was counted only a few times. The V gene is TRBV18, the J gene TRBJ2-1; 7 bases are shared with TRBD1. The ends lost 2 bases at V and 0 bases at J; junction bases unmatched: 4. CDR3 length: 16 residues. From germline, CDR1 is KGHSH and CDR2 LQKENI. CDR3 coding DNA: TGTGCCAGCTCACCAGGACAGGCGAGCTCCTACAATGAGCAGTTCTTC. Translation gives CASSPGQASSYNEQFF.

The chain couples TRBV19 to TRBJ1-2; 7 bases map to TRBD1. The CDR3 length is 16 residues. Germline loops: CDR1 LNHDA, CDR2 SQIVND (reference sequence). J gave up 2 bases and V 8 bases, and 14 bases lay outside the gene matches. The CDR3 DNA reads TGTGCCAGTCATTGGGACAGAGTTACCGCGAACTATGGCTACACCTTC. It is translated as CASHWDRVTANYGYTF.

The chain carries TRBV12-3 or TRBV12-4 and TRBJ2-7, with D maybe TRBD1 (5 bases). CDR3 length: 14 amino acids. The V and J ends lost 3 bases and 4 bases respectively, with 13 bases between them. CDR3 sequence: CASSFSLRVYEQYF. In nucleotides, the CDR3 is TGTGCCAGCAGTTTTTCCCTCAGGGTTTACGAGCAGTACTTC.

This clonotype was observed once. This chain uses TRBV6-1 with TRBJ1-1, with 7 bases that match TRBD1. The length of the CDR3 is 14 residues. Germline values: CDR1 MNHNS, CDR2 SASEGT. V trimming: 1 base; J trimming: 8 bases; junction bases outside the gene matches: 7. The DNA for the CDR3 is TGTGCCAGCAGTGAAGGGGGGGACAGCAGAGAAGCTTTCTTT. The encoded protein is CASSEGGDSREAFF.

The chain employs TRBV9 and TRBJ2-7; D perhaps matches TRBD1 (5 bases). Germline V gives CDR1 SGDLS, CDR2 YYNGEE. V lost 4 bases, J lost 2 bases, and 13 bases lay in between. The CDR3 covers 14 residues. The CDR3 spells CASSLSGLAYEQYF. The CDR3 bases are TGTGCCAGCAGCCTGTCAGGGTTAGCCTACGAGCAGTACTTC.

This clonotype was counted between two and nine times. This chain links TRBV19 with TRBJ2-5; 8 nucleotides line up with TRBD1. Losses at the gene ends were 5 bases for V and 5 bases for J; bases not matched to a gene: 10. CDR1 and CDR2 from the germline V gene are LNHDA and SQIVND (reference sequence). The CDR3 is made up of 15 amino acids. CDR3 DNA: TGTGCCAGTAGTGAACAGGGGGGATCAACGGAGACCCAGTACTTC. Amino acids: CASSEQGGSTETQYF.

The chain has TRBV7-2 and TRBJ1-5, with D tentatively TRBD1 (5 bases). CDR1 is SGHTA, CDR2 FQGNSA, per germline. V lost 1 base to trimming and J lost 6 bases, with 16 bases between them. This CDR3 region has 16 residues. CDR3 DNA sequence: TGTGCCAGCAGCTTAGGGGCAGGGATAGGATTTCAGCCCCAGCATTTT. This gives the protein CASSLGAGIGFQPQHF.

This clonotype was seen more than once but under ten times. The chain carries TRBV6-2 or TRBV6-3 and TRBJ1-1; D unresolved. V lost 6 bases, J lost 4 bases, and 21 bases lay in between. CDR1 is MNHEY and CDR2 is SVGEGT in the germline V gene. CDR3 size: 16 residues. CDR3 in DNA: TGTGCCAGCAGAGAGCGACAAATTCTAAAAAGCACTGAAGCTTTCTTT. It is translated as CASRERQILKSTEAFF.

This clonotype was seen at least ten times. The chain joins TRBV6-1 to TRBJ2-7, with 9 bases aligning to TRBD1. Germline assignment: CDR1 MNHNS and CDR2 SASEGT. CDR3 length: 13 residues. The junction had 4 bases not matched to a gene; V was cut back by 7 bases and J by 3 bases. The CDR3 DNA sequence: TGTGCCAGCACCACGGGACAGGGCTACGAGCAGTACTTC. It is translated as CASTTGQGYEQYF.

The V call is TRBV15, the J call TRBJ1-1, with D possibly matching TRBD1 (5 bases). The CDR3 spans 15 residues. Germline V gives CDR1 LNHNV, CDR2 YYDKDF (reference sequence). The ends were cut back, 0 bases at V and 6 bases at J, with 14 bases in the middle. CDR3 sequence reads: CATSREGQGLAEAFF. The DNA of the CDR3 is TGTGCCACCAGCAGAGAGGGTCAGGGTTTGGCTGAAGCTTTCTTT.